This T cell receptor (beta chain) was recovered during a study of cytomegalovirus exposure and HLA in healthy donors (dated by TCRdb to 2015 to 2018). Study-wide context: According to a later analysis, the roughly 120 validation repertoires were produced on the same platform as the 700 or so repertoires of the first cohort. The study aimed to test whether signatures of past pathogen exposure could be identified by cataloging public T cell receptors. Along with the roughly 670-subject first cohort, a separate validation cohort of over a hundred different subjects was used. High-throughput TCR immunosequencing, statistical association of individual TCRs with disease status, and machine learning were combined to predict cytomegalovirus infection status. Beyond this particular receptor, the publication reports: The authors suggested that the approach could potentially be generalized to other disease states and immunological phenotypes. In a later analysis, TCRs clustered in the first cohort were found to also tend to co-occur in the approximately 120 validation repertoires, with 85% to 95% of cluster scores above 0. The study gave a list of more than 150 TCR beta chains associated with cytomegalovirus. Most TCR sequences were seen in very few donors, while some public TCRs were found in many individuals. All 120 or so repertoires were used to score co-occurrence in the validation cohort in a later analysis, because that analysis had no HLA typing for the cohort. A few of the identified cytomegalovirus-associated TCR beta chains were confirmed in vitro to be specific for cytomegalovirus antigens. The classifier was reported to diagnose cytomegalovirus status with high specificity and sensitivity in both the original cohort and the validation cohort.

Separate from the approximately 700-subject first cohort, the validation cohort of about 130 subjects was the group to which the donors belonged. Regarding this clone: No antigen is known for it. It has no much larger one-base neighbor in the sample; base qualities were not kept.

Libraries came from the immunoSEQ multiplex PCR assay. In the original analysis: A statistical classification framework was developed to diagnose cytomegalovirus status using the catalog of TCR beta chain sequences. The source is immuneACCESS, and TCRdb retained only in-frame sequences with V and J called. Part of the clones is not carried over; for the studies checked, unresolved V genes explain less than half of this, and the remainder is unexplained. Clone size and the V and J calls come from that table; the DNA yielded D and trimming. The sample table shows some 70,000 clones, and around 89% are seen once. The ten largest clonotypes hold approximately 1.7% of the sample. Cut back by 2 bases and 2 bases, the V and J ends lie 10 bases apart. From the germline V gene (reference sequence), CDR1 is GTSNPN and CDR2 is SVGIG. The CDR3 measures 15 amino acids from cysteine to phenylalanine. Just CDR3 DNA is preserved here, 45 bases in frame from base 1.

Sequencing was performed on PBMCs. This sequence was found in a woman aged 18-30 years in good health and CMV-seronegative. The receptor chain draws on TRBV30 and TRBJ1-6; a weak D assignment points to TRBD1 (6 bases agree). Here the CDR3 is given as CAWSRGGPYNSPLHF. The nucleotide sequence reads as follows: TGTGCCTGGAGTCGAGGGGGACCCTATAATTCACCCCTCCACTTT. Beyond the CDR3, the reference TRBV30 and TRBJ1-6 genes provide the residues; the full variable domain reads: SQTIHQWPATLVQPVGSPLSLECTVEGTSNPNLYWYRQAAGRGLQLLFYSVGIGQISSEVPQNLSASRPQDRQFILSSKKLLLSDSGFYLCAWSRGGPYNSPLHFGNGTRLTVT.